This T cell receptor beta chain is drawn from a study of blood T cell repertoires in COVID-19. From germline, CDR1 is SGHTA and CDR2 FQGNSA. Trimming left V 1 base short and J 5 bases short, with 9 bases between. The CDR3 length is 14 residues. TCRdb's copy holds only in-frame clones and misses some; the assay was immunoSEQ multiplex PCR. The repertoire holds fewer than 450,000 clones, with roughly 88% as singletons. Living in about two dozen US areas, the participants were between 18 and 89 years of age. Sample: PBMCs or T cells enriched from blood (not recorded which). The receptor's source is a woman in her forties with acute COVID-19. The chain recombines TRBV7-2 with TRBJ2-1; no definite D call. The CDR3 DNA is TGTGCCAGCAGCTTAGGACTCACGGACAATGAGCAGTTCTTC. Encoded protein: CASSLGLTDNEQFF.